What follows are 20 T cell receptor beta chains derived from one specimen sequenced in a study of graft-versus-host responses after intestinal transplantation. Their recognized antigens are unknown. The table came from immunoSEQ multiplex PCR; TCRdb's copy has only in-frame clones and leaves some out. Altogether tens of thousands of clones are present, around 90% being singletons, with the ten largest covering less than 0.12%. The sequencing here drew on unstimulated CD4+ T cells sorted from spleen or lymph node cells, taken before intestinal transplant. These receptors were taken from a human donor who received an intestinal transplant.

The chain has TRBV10-3 and TRBJ1-2; 10 bases align to TRBD1. The CDR3 is 13 amino acids. Germline-derived CDR1 and CDR2 are ENHRY and SYGVKD. The ends lost 11 bases at V and 2 bases at J; junction bases unmatched: 5. The CDR3 DNA follows: TGTGCCCCCCAGGACAGGGGGAACTATGGCTACACCTTC. This gives the protein CAPQDRGNYGYTF.

The chain employs TRBV5-6 and TRBJ1-2; no reliable D call. Germline CDR1 and CDR2: SGHDT and YYEEEE. This CDR3 contains 14 residues. V lost 5 bases to trimming and J lost 5 bases, with 16 bases between them. The CDR3, as DNA: TGTGCCAGCAGGAACCTCAGAGGGCCTTATGGCTACACCTTC. It yields the protein CASRNLRGPYGYTF.

The chain joins TRBV19 to TRBJ2-4; D gene unclear. Germline V gene sequence: CDR1 LNHDA, CDR2 SQIVND (reference sequence). The CDR3 length is 11 residues. Trimming removed 4 bases from V and 9 bases from J, with 7 bases in between. CDR3 loop: CASSSAGIQYF. Written as DNA, the CDR3 is TGTGCCAGTAGTAGCGCTGGCATTCAGTACTTC.

The chain combines TRBV10-3 with TRBJ1-5; no clear D. V was trimmed by 2 bases and J by 7 bases, leaving 15 bases between them. Looked up from germline, CDR1 is ENHRY and CDR2 is SYGVKD. This CDR3 has 15 residues. CDR3: CAISEPGDALQPQHF. CDR3 nucleotides: TGTGCCATCAGTGAGCCGGGAGACGCGTTGCAGCCCCAGCATTTT.

The chain employs TRBV11-2 and TRBJ1-1, with D perhaps TRBD1 (6 bases). The CDR3 runs to 14 residues. The V and J ends lost 5 bases and 7 bases respectively, with 17 bases between them. Germline CDR1 and CDR2: SGHAT and FQNNGV. CDR3 protein: CASSPPRGRVEAFF. The CDR3, as DNA: TGTGCCAGCAGCCCCCCCAGGGGCCGGGTTGAAGCTTTCTTT.

The chain links TRBV7-9 to TRBJ2-7; TRBD2 agrees at 8 bases. Germline V gene lookup returns CDR1 SEHNR and CDR2 FQNEAQ (reference sequence). CDR3 length: 12 amino acids. The V gene end was trimmed by 5 bases and the J gene end by 4 bases; junction bases not matched to a gene: 1. The CDR3 DNA follows: TGTGCCAGCAGCCCGGGGGGGTACGAGCAGTACTTC. Translation gives CASSPGGYEQYF. The full variable domain, with the rest looked up from reference TRBV7-9 and TRBJ2-7, is DTGVSQNPRHKITKRGQNVTFRCDPISEHNRLYWYRQTLGQGPEFLTYFQNEAQLEKSRLLSDRFSAERPKGSFSTLEIQRTEQGDSAMYLCASSPGGYEQYFGPGTRLTVT.

V and J are TRBV6-4 and TRBJ2-3; D is possibly TRBD1 (5 bases). The CDR3 contains 12 residues. The ends were cut back, 3 bases at V and 8 bases at J, with 9 bases in the middle. Per the germline V gene, CDR1 is MRHNA and CDR2 is SNTAGT. This chain's CDR3 is CASSEGVGTQYF. CDR3 in DNA: TGTGCCAGCAGTGAAGGGGTGGGTACGCAGTATTTT.

DNA of the CDR3: TGCGCCAGCAGCCCGGACATGCCAAATTCACCCCTCCACTTT. Translated, it gives CASSPDMPNSPLHF. This rearrangement joins TRBV5-1 to TRBJ1-6, with a possible D match to TRBD1 (5 bases). V was pared by 4 bases and J by 7 bases, with 12 bases between. Germline V gene data show CDR1 as SGHRS and CDR2 as YFSETQ. There are 14 residues in the CDR3.

The rearrangement links TRBV7-3 to TRBJ2-5; 12 bases are shared with TRBD2. Germline-derived CDR1 and CDR2 are SGHTA and FQGTGA. CDR3 length: 16 amino acids. V trimming: 5 bases; J trimming: 1 base; junction bases outside the gene matches: 5. This CDR3 is CASSPGLAGPQETQYF. The CDR3 coding sequence is TGTGCCAGCAGCCCAGGACTAGCGGGGCCCCAAGAGACCCAGTACTTC.

The chain is built from TRBV10-3 and TRBJ1-6, with 8 bases matching TRBD1. J gave up 9 bases and V 2 bases, and 3 bases lay outside the gene matches. CDR3 length: 14 amino acids. Germline lookup yields CDR1 ENHRY and CDR2 SYGVKD. The DNA for the CDR3 is TGTGCCATCAGTGAGGCAGGGGGCAGTTCACCCCTCCACTTT. The encoded protein is CAISEAGGSSPLHF.

This rearrangement joins TRBV6-6 to TRBJ1-5, with TRBD1 as a possible D gene (6 bases). Trimming took 1 base from V and 7 from J, leaving 8 bases between them. This CDR3 spans 13 amino acids. Per germline, CDR1 MNHNY and CDR2 SVGAGI (reference sequence). CDR3 region: CASSYLDSQPQHF. Written as DNA, the CDR3 is TGTGCCAGCAGTTACTTGGACAGCCAGCCCCAGCATTTT.

The V gene is TRBV2, the J gene TRBJ2-2; possibly TRBD1 for D (6 bases). The CDR3 covers 13 residues. The germline V and J ends were trimmed by 7 bases and 6 bases, with 12 bases remaining between them. The germline gives CDR1 SNHLY, CDR2 FYNNEI. The CDR3 protein is CASTTTGSGELFF. The CDR3 nucleotides read TGTGCCAGCACTACAACAGGGTCCGGGGAGCTGTTTTTT.

J is TRBJ2-5 and V is TRBV6-5; no definite D call. V dropped 6 bases and J dropped 2 bases, with 10 bases sitting between them. The CDR3 consists of 13 residues. Germline assignment: CDR1 MNHEY and CDR2 SVGAGI. The DNA of the CDR3 is TGTGCCAGCAGCTATCTAGGACAAGAGACCCAGTACTTC. This gives the protein CASSYLGQETQYF.

The V and J genes are TRBV18 and TRBJ1-1; no reliable D call. CDR1 KGHSH and CDR2 LQKENI come from the germline V gene. With 8 bases removed from V and 7 bases from J, the gap between germline ends came to 17 bases. The CDR3 has 13 residues. Here the CDR3 DNA reads TGTGCCAGCCTCCGCCCGGGGAGTTTTGAAGCTTTCTTT. This encodes CASLRPGSFEAFF.

The chain carries TRBV18 and TRBJ1-2; D is perhaps TRBD1 (5 bases). V was cut by 5 bases and J by 4 bases, with 17 bases left in between. The CDR3 has 15 amino acids. CDR1 is KGHSH and CDR2 is LQKENI in the germline V gene. CDR3 protein: CASSDFEGTSYGYTF. The CDR3 DNA reads as TGTGCCAGCTCAGATTTTGAGGGGACTTCCTATGGCTACACCTTC.

The CDR3 DNA sequence: TGTGCCAGCAGTCAGAAAGCGGGAGCAAGCCTTGAGCAGTTCTTC. It specifies CASSQKAGASLEQFF. This sequence joins TRBV6-5 and TRBJ2-1; 8 positions match TRBD2. The CDR3 is made up of 15 amino acids. V dropped 5 bases and J dropped 9; count of bases not matched to a gene: 12. Germline V CDR1 and CDR2: MNHEY, SVGAGI.

This clone turned up a few times. The chain employs TRBV2 and TRBJ1-4; 8 bases agree with TRBD1. The V segment lost 7 bases and the J segment 8 bases; nucleotides outside the gene matches: 12. The CDR3 spans 15 residues. The germline CDR1 and CDR2 sequences are SNHLY and FYNNEI. The CDR3, as DNA: TGTGCCAGCACCTCCAGGGGGACAGGAGGAGAAAAACTGTTTTTT. Amino acids: CASTSRGTGGEKLFF.

The chain carries TRBV2 and TRBJ1-4, with D tentatively TRBD1 (6 bases). The CDR3 runs to 13 residues. Per the germline V gene, CDR1 is SNHLY and CDR2 is FYNNEI. Trimming left V 4 bases short and J 8 bases short, with 11 bases between. CDR3 nucleotides: TGTGCCAGCAGTGCGGGGGGCAGGGAAAAACTGTTTTTT. Protein sequence: CASSAGGREKLFF.

V usage is TRBV5-1 and J usage is TRBJ1-3; D is perhaps TRBD1 (6 bases). This CDR3 has 16 residues. Germline V lookup: CDR1 SGHRS, CDR2 YFSETQ. With 2 bases removed from V and 0 bases from J, the gap between germline ends came to 12 bases. The CDR3 sequence is CASSLTGTSSGNTIYF. Written as DNA, the CDR3 is TGCGCCAGCAGCTTAACAGGGACGAGCTCTGGAAACACCATATATTTT.

The count of this clone is one. The chain is built from TRBV11-2 and TRBJ2-3; TRBD2 matches at 11 bases. Germline V lookup: CDR1 SGHAT, CDR2 FQNNGV. This CDR3 contains 16 residues. The V and J ends lost 3 bases and 2 bases, in that order; junction bases with no gene match: 4. CDR3 sequence: CASSFRLAGITDTQYF. Here the CDR3 DNA reads TGTGCCAGCAGCTTTCGACTAGCGGGGATCACAGATACGCAGTATTTT.